This T cell receptor beta chain is from a study of blood T cell repertoires in COVID-19. Assay used: immunoSEQ multiplex PCR; TCRdb lists only in-frame clones, some missing. The sample includes about 51,000 clones, roughly 86% of them seen just once. Germline loops: CDR1 LNHDA, CDR2 SQIVND (reference sequence). With 5 bases removed from V and 2 bases from J, the gap between germline ends came to 15 bases. The CDR3 covers 15 residues. The V and J genes are TRBV19 and TRBJ1-1; D perhaps matches TRBD1 (6 bases). Material: peripheral blood. The sequence came from an elderly man with active COVID-19. CDR3 in amino acids: CASSVGTGTNTEAFF. In DNA, the CDR3 is TGTGCCAGTAGTGTGGGAACAGGGACAAACACTGAAGCTTTCTTT.